The present T cell receptor (beta chain) was sequenced within a study of blood T cell repertoires in COVID-19. About the study: The origin of the acute and convalescent COVID-19 samples was the United States, Italy and Spain. In each case, the material was cDNA or gDNA derived from T cells, B-cell-depleted T cells, or PBMCs.

As processed by the authors: By means of reference gene primer amplification, nucleated cell counts were estimated. The data were produced by immunoSEQ multiplex PCR, yet TCRdb's version contains in-frame clones alone and is incomplete. V, J and clone size are taken as reported in that table, and D and trimming were inferred from the DNA itself. The sample holds about 36,000 clones, approximately 80% seen once. J was trimmed by 5 bases and V by 4 bases; bases with no gene match: 3. The CDR3 covers 13 residues. From germline, CDR1 is SQVTM and CDR2 ANQGSEA. Specimen: peripheral blood. The TCR sequence derives from a man in his fifties or sixties with active COVID-19. This chain connects TRBV29-1 to TRBJ1-2, with TRBD1 matching 11 bases. In DNA, the CDR3 is TGCAGCGTTGGGACAGGGGGCAATTATGGCTACACCTTC. Translating it yields CSVGTGGNYGYTF. Full variable domain (outside the CDR3, taken from reference TRBV29-1 and TRBJ1-2): SAVISQKPSRDICQRGTSLTIQCQVDSQVTMMFWYRQQPGQSLTLIATANQGSEATYESGFVIDKFPISRPNLTFSTLTVSNMSPEDSSIYLCSVGTGGNYGYTFGSGTRLTVV.